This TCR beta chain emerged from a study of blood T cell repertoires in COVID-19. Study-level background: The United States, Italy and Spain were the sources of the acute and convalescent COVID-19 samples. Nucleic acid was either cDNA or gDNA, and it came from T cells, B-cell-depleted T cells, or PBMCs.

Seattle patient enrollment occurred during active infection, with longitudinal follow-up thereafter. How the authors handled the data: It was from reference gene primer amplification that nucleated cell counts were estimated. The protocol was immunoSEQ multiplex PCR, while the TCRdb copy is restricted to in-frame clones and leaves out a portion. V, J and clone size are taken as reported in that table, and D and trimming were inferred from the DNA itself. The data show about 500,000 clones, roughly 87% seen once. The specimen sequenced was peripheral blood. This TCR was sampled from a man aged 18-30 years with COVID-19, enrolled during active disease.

CDR3 nucleotides: TGTGCCATCAGTGATCCGCTTAGCTCCTACAATGAGCAGTTCTTC. As protein: CAISDPLSSYNEQFF. This chain links TRBV10-3 with TRBJ2-1, with unresolved D. Germline V gene lookup returns CDR1 ENHRY and CDR2 SYGVKD. The CDR3 has 15 amino acids. V was trimmed by 3 bases and J by 0 bases, leaving 9 bases between them.